The 11 T cell receptor beta chains in this list originate from one sample, sequenced in a study of metastatic and nonmetastatic thyroid tumors. There were no patients who had received any treatment before thyroid surgery. With MiXCR, TCRdb called clones anew from the PCR reads. The sample yields 22,000 or so clones, more than 20% seen once. Sequencing was performed on blood. The receptors derive from a male donor with papillary thyroid cancer or a benign thyroid nodule (not recorded which). Some clones in this sample may be carry-over from other donors' samples.

Of note for this clone: This same CDR3 is encoded by further DNA sequences in the sample. This chain links TRBV12-3 or TRBV12-4 with TRBJ1-3; D is possibly TRBD1 (5 bases). CDR3 size: 15 residues. The CDR3 region is CATREGLNTGNTIYF. CDR3 nucleotides: TGTGCTACGCGGGAGGGGTTGAATACTGGAAACACCATATATTTT.

Note on this clone: This may stem from a read error, because a much larger clone lies one nucleotide away. The sample holds other DNA sequences that translate to the same CDR3. The V call is TRBV20-1, the J call TRBJ2-3, with D possibly being TRBD1 or TRBD2 (5 bases each). Germline V gene data show CDR1 as DFQATT and CDR2 as SNEGSKA (reference sequence). The CDR3 extends over 13 amino acids. CDR3 sequence reads: CSAPGPPGDTQYF. The DNA of the CDR3 is TGCAGTGCCCCGGGACCGCCCGGAGATACTCAGTATTTT.

This clone has a count of ten or more. The chain is built from TRBV7-3 and TRBJ2-2, with 13 bases identical to TRBD2. The CDR3 length is 17 residues. V dropped 5 bases and J dropped 5; count of bases not matched to a gene: 8. Germline V gives CDR1 SGHTA, CDR2 FQGTGA. CDR3 amino acids: CASSPTSGRALTGELFF. The CDR3 DNA sequence: TGTGCCAGCAGCCCCACTAGCGGGAGGGCCTTGACCGGGGAGCTGTTTTTT. Complete variable domain (other parts from reference TRBV7-3 and TRBJ2-2): GAGVSQTPSNKVTEKGKYVELRCDPISGHTALYWYRQSLGQGPEFLIYFQGTGAADDSGLPNDRFFAVRPEGSVSTLKIQRTERGDSAVYLCASSPTSGRALTGELFFGEGSRLTVL.

On this clone: Given a much more abundant clone one base away, this may be a read error. The J gene is TRBJ2-5, the V gene TRBV4-1; 8 bases align to TRBD2. Per germline, CDR1 MGHRA and CDR2 YSYEKL. The length of the CDR3 is 19 residues. J gave up 3 bases and V 0 bases, and 15 bases lay outside the gene matches. DNA for the CDR3: TGCGCCAGCAGCCAAGATGGGGACCCTAGCGGGTGGAACAAAGAGACCCAGTACTTC. This gives the protein CASSQDGDPSGWNKETQYF.

This clone has ten or more counts. This chain joins TRBV27 and TRBJ2-2, with 9 bases fitting TRBD1. Germline V CDR1 and CDR2: MNHEY, SMNVEV (reference sequence). CDR3 length equals 14 residues. The V segment lost 5 bases and the J segment 6 bases; nucleotides outside the gene matches: 4. The CDR3 protein is CASSPDRGSGELFF. The CDR3 DNA reads TGTGCCAGCAGTCCGGACAGGGGTTCCGGGGAGCTGTTTTTT.

The CDR3 protein is CASSSNFGLTNEKLFF. For the CDR3, the DNA is TGTGCCAGCAGTTCTAATTTTGGCCTTACTAATGAAAAACTGTTTTTT. This sequence joins TRBV12-3 or TRBV12-4 and TRBJ1-4; D is undetermined. V dropped 4 bases and J dropped 2 bases, with 14 bases sitting between them. This CDR3 is 16 amino acids long.

V gene TRBV28 combines with J gene TRBJ2-7; 7 bases match TRBD1. Germline CDR1 is MDHEN and CDR2 is SYDVKM. V gave up 10 bases and J gave up 5 bases; unmatched junction bases: 5. The CDR3 length is 11 residues. The CDR3 region is CAIQRGHEQYF. DNA of the CDR3: TGTGCCATCCAGAGGGGGCACGAGCAGTACTTC.

This clone has just one count. The chain employs TRBV5-1 and TRBJ1-1; perhaps TRBD1 as D (5 bases). The CDR3 runs 16 residues. The V end was cut by 2 bases, the J end by 1 base, with 15 bases between. CDR1 is SGHRS and CDR2 is YFSETQ in the germline V gene. The CDR3 protein is CASSLDSHGGNTEAFF. In DNA form, the CDR3 reads TGCGCCAGCAGCTTAGATTCTCATGGGGGGAACACTGAAGCTTTCTTT.

The rearrangement joins TRBV6-1 to TRBJ2-5; maybe TRBD1 (5 bases). The CDR3 runs to 16 residues. Per the germline V gene, CDR1 is MNHNS and CDR2 is SASEGT. The V end was cut by 6 bases, the J end by 2 bases, with 19 bases between. CDR3 DNA sequence: TGTGCCAGCAGGGTAGGGGCAGCCTCAAATCAAGAGACCCAGTACTTC. Translation gives CASRVGAASNQETQYF.

This clone appeared many times. This sequence joins TRBV29-1 and TRBJ2-1; no clear D. CDR3 size: 11 residues. V was trimmed by 8 bases and J by 10 bases, leaving 15 bases between them. Germline loops: CDR1 SQVTM, CDR2 ANQGSEA. The CDR3 loop is CSIRLIGEQFF. As DNA, the CDR3 is TGCAGCATAAGACTGATCGGGGAGCAGTTCTTC.

The V gene is TRBV6-1, the J gene TRBJ1-1, with TRBD1 matching over 7 bases. J was trimmed by 5 bases and V by 4 bases; bases with no gene match: 4. Germline V lookup: CDR1 MNHNS, CDR2 SASEGT. The CDR3 sequence is 13 residues long. The CDR3 is CASSVAGGTEAFF. The CDR3 DNA sequence: TGTGCCAGCAGTGTGGCAGGGGGGACTGAAGCTTTCTTT.